This TCR beta chain came from a study of cytomegalovirus exposure and HLA in healthy donors. With 60 Vbeta and 13 Jbeta primers, the PCR was carried out. TCRdb keeps only in-frame clones here, not all; method: immunoSEQ multiplex PCR. This table holds fewer than 250,000 clones, less than 85% found once. Germline assignment: CDR1 SGHAT and CDR2 FQNNGV. The CDR3 has 13 amino acids. Study outcomes and limitations: Most of the TCR beta V segments (in an earlier analysis) were productive either about 87% or about 30% of the time. In a later analysis, CMV-associated beta chains were mostly HLA-associated, it appeared.

A remark on this clone: Antigen unknown. Relative to the germline gene, one junction end is altered; a read error may explain this.

The origin of this receptor is a man younger than 40 in good health and CMV-seropositive. The sequencing sample was made of PBMCs. The chain combines TRBV11-2 with TRBJ1-6; possibly TRBD1 for D (6 bases). The CDR3 DNA reads TGTGCCAGCAGCTTAGATTACGCAGGGGCCATTAGATTT. This translates into CASSLDYAGAIRF. Supplemented by reference TRBV11-2 and TRBJ1-6, the full variable domain reads EAGVAQSPRYKIIEKRQSVAFWCNPISGHATLYWYQQILGQGPKLLIQFQNNGVVDDSQLPKDRFSAERLKGVDSTLKIQPAKLEDSAVYLCASSLDYAGAIRFGNGTRLTVT.